The entry below describes one T cell receptor (beta chain). The sample is drawn from a study of cytomegalovirus exposure and HLA in healthy donors. Researchers ran the PCR with 60 Vbeta and 13 Jbeta primers. Sequenced by immunoSEQ multiplex PCR; TCRdb stores in-frame clones only, minus some. The sample yields about 210,000 clones, roughly 85% seen once. CDR1 and CDR2 (germline): MNHNS, SASEGT. V lost 6 bases and J lost 2; bases outside the gene matches: 7. The CDR3 is 14 amino acids. The genes are TRBV6-1 and TRBJ2-7; 7 bases match TRBD1. The TCR originated in a male donor in good health and CMV-seronegative. Sequences were obtained from PBMCs. The CDR3: CASSMTGRTYEQYF. The CDR3 nucleotides are TGTGCCAGCAGCATGACAGGGAGAACCTACGAGCAGTACTTC.